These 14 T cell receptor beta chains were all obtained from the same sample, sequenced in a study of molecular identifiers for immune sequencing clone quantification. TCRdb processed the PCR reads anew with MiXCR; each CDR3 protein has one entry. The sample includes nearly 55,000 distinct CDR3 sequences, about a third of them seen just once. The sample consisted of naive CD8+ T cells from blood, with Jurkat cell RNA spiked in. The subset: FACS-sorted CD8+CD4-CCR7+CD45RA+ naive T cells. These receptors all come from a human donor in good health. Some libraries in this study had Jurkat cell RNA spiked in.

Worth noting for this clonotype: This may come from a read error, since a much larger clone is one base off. The CDR3 DNA follows: TGTGCCAGTCGTGAGGGAGCCAAAAACGTTCAGTACTTC. Its protein product is CASREGAKNVQYF. This chain uses TRBV28 with TRBJ2-4; tentative D call: TRBD2 (5 bases). The CDR3 has 13 amino acids. Germline V gene sequence: CDR1 MDHEN, CDR2 SYDVKM.

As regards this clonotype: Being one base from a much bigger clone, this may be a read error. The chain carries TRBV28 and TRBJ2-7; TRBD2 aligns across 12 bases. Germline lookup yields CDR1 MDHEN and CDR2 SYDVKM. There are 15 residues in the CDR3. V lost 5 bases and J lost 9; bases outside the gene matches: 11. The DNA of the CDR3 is TGTGCCAGCAGTCTTCTAGCGGGAGGGACCTGGGGGCAGTACTTC. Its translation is CASSLLAGGTWGQYF.

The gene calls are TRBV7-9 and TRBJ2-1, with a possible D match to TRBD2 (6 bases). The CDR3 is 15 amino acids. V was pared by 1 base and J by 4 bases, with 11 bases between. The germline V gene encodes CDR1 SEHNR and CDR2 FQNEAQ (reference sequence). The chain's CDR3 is CASSLVTSRYNEQFF. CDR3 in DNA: TGTGCCAGCAGCTTAGTCACTAGCCGGTACAATGAGCAGTTCTTC. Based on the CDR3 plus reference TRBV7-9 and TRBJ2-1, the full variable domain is DTGVSQNPRHKITKRGQNVTFRCDPISEHNRLYWYRQTLGQGPEFLTYFQNEAQLEKSRLLSDRFSAERPKGSFSTLEIQRTEQGDSAMYLCASSLVTSRYNEQFFGPGTRLTVL.

CDR3 sequence (DNA): TGTGCCAGCAGTTTCGGGGGGGGCTACAATGAGCAGTTCTTC. Protein sequence: CASSFGGGYNEQFF. The rearrangement uses TRBV12-3 or TRBV12-4 and TRBJ2-1; 8 nucleotides agree with TRBD2. The CDR3 loop spans 14 amino acids. Trimming took 3 bases from V and 3 from J; bases not matched to a gene: 1.

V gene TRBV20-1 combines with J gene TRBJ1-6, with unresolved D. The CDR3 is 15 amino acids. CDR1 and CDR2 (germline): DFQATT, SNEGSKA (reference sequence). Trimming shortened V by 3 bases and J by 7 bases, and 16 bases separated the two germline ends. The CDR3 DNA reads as TGCAGTGCTAGCTGGGTCCCTTCTCAGAATTCACCCCTCCACTTT. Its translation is CSASWVPSQNSPLHF.

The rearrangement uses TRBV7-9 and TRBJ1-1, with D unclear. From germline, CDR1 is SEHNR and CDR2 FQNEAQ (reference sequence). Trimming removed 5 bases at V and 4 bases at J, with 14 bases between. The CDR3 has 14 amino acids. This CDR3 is CASSPGESGTEAFF. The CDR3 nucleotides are TGTGCCAGCAGCCCCGGGGAGTCGGGCACTGAAGCTTTCTTT.

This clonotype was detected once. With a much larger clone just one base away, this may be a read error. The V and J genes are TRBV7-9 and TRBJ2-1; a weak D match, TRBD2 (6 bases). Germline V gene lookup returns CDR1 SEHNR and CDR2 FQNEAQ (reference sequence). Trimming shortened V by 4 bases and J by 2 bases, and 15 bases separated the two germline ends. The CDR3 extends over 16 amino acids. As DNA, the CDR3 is TGTGCCAGCAGCTCAATAGCGGCTAACACCTACAATGAGCAGTTCTTC. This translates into CASSSIAANTYNEQFF.

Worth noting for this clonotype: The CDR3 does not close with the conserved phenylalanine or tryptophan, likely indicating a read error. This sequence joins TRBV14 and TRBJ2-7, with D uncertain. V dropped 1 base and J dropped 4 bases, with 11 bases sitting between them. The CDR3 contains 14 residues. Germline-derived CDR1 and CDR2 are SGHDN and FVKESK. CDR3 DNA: TGTGCCAGCAGCCAAGTTGGGGTTAATTACGAGCAGTACTTA. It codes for CASSQVGVNYEQYL.

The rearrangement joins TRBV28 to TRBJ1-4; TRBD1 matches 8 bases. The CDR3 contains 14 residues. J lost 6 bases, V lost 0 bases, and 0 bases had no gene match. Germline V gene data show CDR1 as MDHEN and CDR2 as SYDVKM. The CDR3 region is CASSLWDRDEKLFF. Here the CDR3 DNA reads TGTGCCAGCAGTTTATGGGACAGGGATGAAAAACTGTTTTTT.

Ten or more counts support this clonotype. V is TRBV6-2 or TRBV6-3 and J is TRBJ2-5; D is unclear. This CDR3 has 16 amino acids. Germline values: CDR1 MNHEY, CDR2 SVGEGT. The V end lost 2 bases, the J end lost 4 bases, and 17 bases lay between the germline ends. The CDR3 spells CASSYVASMPGETQYF. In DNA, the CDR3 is TGTGCCAGCAGTTACGTCGCTAGTATGCCTGGAGAGACCCAGTACTTC.

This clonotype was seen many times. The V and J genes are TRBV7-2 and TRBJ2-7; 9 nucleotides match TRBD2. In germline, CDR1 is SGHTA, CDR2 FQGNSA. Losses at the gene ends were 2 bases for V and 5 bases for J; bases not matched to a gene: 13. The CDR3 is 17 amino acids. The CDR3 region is CASSLKPWLREGHEQYF. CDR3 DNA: TGTGCCAGCAGCTTAAAGCCGTGGTTGCGGGAGGGCCACGAGCAGTACTTC.

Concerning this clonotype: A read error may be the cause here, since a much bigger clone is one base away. The CDR3 coding sequence is TGTGCCAACAGTTACTCGAGCGGGGGGTACGAGCAGTACTTC. It translates to CANSYSSGGYEQYF. This chain links TRBV6-5 with TRBJ2-7, with TRBD2 identical over 9 bases. The CDR3 is 14 amino acids. Germline assignment: CDR1 MNHEY and CDR2 SVGAGI.

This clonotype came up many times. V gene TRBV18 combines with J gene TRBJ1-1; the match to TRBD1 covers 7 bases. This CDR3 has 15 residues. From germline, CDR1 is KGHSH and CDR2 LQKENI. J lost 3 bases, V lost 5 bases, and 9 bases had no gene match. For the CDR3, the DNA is TGTGCCAGCTCAACAGACAGGGTTTGGTACACTGAAGCTTTCTTT. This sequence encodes CASSTDRVWYTEAFF.

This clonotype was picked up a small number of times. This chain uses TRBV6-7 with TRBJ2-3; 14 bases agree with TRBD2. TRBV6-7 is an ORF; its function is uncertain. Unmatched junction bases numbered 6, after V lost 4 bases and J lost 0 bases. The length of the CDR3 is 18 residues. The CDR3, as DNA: TGTGCCAGCAGTTCTACGGGACTAGCGGGAGACAGCACAGATACGCAGTATTTT. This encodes CASSSTGLAGDSTDTQYF.